This TCR beta chain was recorded in a study of blood T cell repertoires in COVID-19. Study summary: Researchers got acute and convalescent COVID-19 samples from the United States, Italy and Spain.

Per the original methods: Amplification of reference gene primers was used by the study to estimate nucleated cell counts. Clones were sequenced by immunoSEQ multiplex PCR, and TCRdb holds only the in-frame ones, with some missing. V and J calls and clone size are copied from that table; D and trimming were computed from the DNA. This sample has some 300,000 clones, with over 85% found just once. The age range of participants was roughly 18 to 90 years, with residence in approximately 25 US areas. After removal of 2 bases from V and 4 bases from J, the junction contained 4 bases not matched to a gene. CDR3 length equals 14 residues. Germline CDR1 MNHNS, CDR2 SASEGT.

V gene TRBV6-1 combines with J gene TRBJ2-5, with 7 bases that match TRBD1. The sequence came from a woman aged 50 to 60 who had been exposed to COVID-19. Sequenced sample: PBMCs or T cells enriched from blood (not recorded which). In DNA, the CDR3 is TGTGCCAGCAGTGAATGGGACAGCGGAGAGACCCAGTACTTC. Amino acid sequence: CASSEWDSGETQYF.